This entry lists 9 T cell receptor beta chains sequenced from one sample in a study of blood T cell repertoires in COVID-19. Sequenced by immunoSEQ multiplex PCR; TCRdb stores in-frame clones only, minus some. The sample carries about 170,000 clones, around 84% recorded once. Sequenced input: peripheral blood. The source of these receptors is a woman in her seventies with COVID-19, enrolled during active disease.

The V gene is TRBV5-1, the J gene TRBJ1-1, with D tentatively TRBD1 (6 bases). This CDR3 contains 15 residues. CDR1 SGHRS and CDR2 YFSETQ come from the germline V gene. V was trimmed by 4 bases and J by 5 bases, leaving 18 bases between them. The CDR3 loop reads CASSASGVGGTEAFF. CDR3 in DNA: TGCGCCAGCAGCGCGTCAGGGGTTGGGGGAACTGAAGCTTTCTTT.

CDR3: CASSLGQGRGKQYF. For the CDR3, the DNA is TGTGCCAGCAGCTTGGGACAGGGAAGAGGCAAGCAGTACTTC. J is TRBJ2-7 and V is TRBV7-6; 9 nucleotides agree with TRBD1. Germline V lookup: CDR1 SGHVS, CDR2 FNYEAQ. There are 14 residues in the CDR3. V trimming: 3 bases; J trimming: 8 bases; junction bases outside the gene matches: 8.

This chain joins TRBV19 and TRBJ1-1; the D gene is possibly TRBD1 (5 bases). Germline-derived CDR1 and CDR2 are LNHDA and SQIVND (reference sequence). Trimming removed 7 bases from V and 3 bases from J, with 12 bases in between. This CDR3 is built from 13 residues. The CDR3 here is CASKRRGDTEAFF. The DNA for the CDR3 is TGTGCCAGTAAAAGGCGGGGGGACACTGAAGCTTTCTTT. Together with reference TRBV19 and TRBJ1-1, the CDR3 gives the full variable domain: DGGITQSPKYLFRKEGQNVTLSCEQNLNHDAMYWYRQDPGQGLRLIYYSQIVNDFQKGDIAEGYSVSREKKESFPLTVTSAQKNPTAFYLCASKRRGDTEAFFGQGTRLTVV.

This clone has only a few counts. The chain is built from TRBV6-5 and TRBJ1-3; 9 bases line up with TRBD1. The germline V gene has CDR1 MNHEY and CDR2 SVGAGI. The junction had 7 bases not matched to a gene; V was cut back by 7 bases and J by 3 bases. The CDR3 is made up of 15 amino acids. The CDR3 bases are TGTGCCAGCAAACAGGGGGCGTTTTTTGGAAACACCATATATTTT. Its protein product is CASKQGAFFGNTIYF.

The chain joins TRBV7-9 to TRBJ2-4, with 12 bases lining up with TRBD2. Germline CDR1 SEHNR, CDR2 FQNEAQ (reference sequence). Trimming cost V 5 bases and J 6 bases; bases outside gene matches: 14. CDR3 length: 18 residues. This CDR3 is CASSMLAGGPTRGNIQYF. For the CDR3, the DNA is TGTGCCAGCAGCATGCTAGCGGGAGGGCCGACGAGGGGAAACATTCAGTACTTC.

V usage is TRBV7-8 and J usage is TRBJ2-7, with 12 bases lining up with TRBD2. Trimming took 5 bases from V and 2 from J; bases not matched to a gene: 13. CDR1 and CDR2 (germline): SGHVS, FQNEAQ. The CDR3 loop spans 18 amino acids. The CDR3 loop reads CASSDTATSGSDPYEQYF. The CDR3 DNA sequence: TGTGCCAGCAGCGACACCGCGACTAGCGGGAGTGATCCCTACGAGCAGTACTTC.

This CDR3 is CASSQERSSGNTIYF. In nucleotides, the CDR3 is TGTGCCAGCAGCCAAGAGCGTAGCTCTGGAAACACCATATATTTT. This chain links TRBV3-1 (or the pseudogene TRBV3-2) with TRBJ1-3; D is unclear. The germline V gene has CDR1 LGHDT and CDR2 YNNKEL (reference sequence). Trimming left V 0 bases short and J 0 bases short, with 6 bases between. The CDR3 is 15 residues long.

The CDR3: CASSRAGSVTEAFF. CDR3 coding DNA: TGTGCCAGCAGCCGGGCCGGGAGTGTCACTGAAGCTTTCTTT. The V and J genes are TRBV7-8 and TRBJ1-1; D ambiguous. The ends were cut back, 5 bases at V and 4 bases at J, with 14 bases in the middle. CDR1 SGHVS and CDR2 FQNEAQ come from the germline V gene. This CDR3 spans 14 amino acids.

CDR3 sequence: CACPSRSGANVLTF. CDR3 coding DNA: TGTGCCTGTCCCAGTCGATCTGGGGCCAACGTCCTGACTTTC. This chain connects TRBV30 to TRBJ2-6; D not resolved. The CDR3 is 14 residues long. Germline V gene sequence: CDR1 GTSNPN, CDR2 SVGIG (reference sequence). The V gene lost 6 bases and the J gene lost 1 base, with 10 bases spanning the gap.